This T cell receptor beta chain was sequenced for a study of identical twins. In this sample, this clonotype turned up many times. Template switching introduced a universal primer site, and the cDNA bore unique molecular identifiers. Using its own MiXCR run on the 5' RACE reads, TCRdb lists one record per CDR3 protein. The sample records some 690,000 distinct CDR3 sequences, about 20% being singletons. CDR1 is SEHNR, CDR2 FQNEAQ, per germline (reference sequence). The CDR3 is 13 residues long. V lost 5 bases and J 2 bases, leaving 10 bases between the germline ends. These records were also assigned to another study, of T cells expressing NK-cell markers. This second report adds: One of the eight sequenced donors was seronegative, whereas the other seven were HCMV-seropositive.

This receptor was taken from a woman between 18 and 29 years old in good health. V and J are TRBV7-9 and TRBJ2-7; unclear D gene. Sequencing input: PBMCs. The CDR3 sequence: CASSLSGAYEQYF. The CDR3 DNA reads TGTGCCAGCAGCCTATCTGGGGCCTACGAGCAGTACTTC.